The 29 T cell receptor beta chains below all came from one sample that was sequenced in a study of blood T cell repertoires in COVID-19. The data were produced by immunoSEQ multiplex PCR, yet TCRdb's version contains in-frame clones alone and is incomplete. The table includes a few hundred thousand clones, just over 85% detected once. Specimen: PBMCs or T cells enriched from blood (not recorded which). The source of these receptors is a woman aged 40 to 50 with acute COVID-19.

This rearrangement joins TRBV7-2 to TRBJ1-1, with D perhaps TRBD1 (6 bases). With 1 base removed from V and 4 bases from J, the gap between germline ends came to 7 bases. This CDR3 has 13 residues. CDR1 and CDR2 from the germline V gene are SGHTA and FQGNSA. The CDR3 nucleotides are TGTGCCAGCAGCTTAGGACAGGTCACTGAAGCTTTCTTT. Amino acid sequence: CASSLGQVTEAFF.

This chain joins TRBV18 and TRBJ2-7, with TRBD1 matching 7 bases. The CDR3 has 14 residues. CDR1 and CDR2 (germline): KGHSH, LQKENI. V shed 3 bases and J 3 bases; nucleotides not matched to a gene: 5. In nucleotides, the CDR3 is TGTGCCAGCTCACCCCCGGGACAGATCTACGAGCAGTACTTC. Translated: CASSPPGQIYEQYF.

The V gene is TRBV7-9, the J gene TRBJ2-2, with a weak D call TRBD2 (6 bases). The germline V gene encodes CDR1 SEHNR and CDR2 FQNEAQ (reference sequence). CDR3 size: 16 residues. Trimming removed 6 bases at V and 7 bases at J, with 21 bases between. The CDR3 DNA reads TGTGCCAGCAGTTCGCCACTAGCCTCATATGTCGGGGAGCTGTTTTTT. Translated, it gives CASSSPLASYVGELFF.

The CDR3 DNA follows: TGTGCCAGCAGCAGGGGACAGGGGGCTGGGGGAAATCAGCCCCAGCATTTT. Translated: CASSRGQGAGGNQPQHF. This chain connects TRBV7-9 to TRBJ1-5, with 12 bases lining up with TRBD1. J gave up 4 bases and V 5 bases, and 9 bases lay outside the gene matches. The CDR3 has 17 amino acids. Germline values: CDR1 SEHNR, CDR2 FQNEAQ (reference sequence).

The chain has TRBV7-2 and TRBJ1-1; 9 bases are a match to TRBD1. Germline V gene data show CDR1 as SGHTA and CDR2 as FQGNSA. Losses at the gene ends were 1 base for V and 7 bases for J; bases not matched to a gene: 7. This CDR3 is built from 15 residues. The CDR3 is CASSLVDRGNDEAFF. The DNA for the CDR3 is TGTGCCAGCAGCTTAGTGGACAGGGGAAACGATGAAGCTTTCTTT.

This clone was seen a single time. The chain links TRBV27 to TRBJ1-1; D not resolved. Germline-derived CDR1 and CDR2 are MNHEY and SMNVEV (reference sequence). V shed 2 bases and J shed 0 bases, with 10 bases lying between them. The CDR3 loop spans 15 amino acids. CDR3 sequence (DNA): TGTGCCAGCAGTTTAAAGTCAGACATGAACACTGAAGCTTTCTTT. It codes for CASSLKSDMNTEAFF.

This chain joins TRBV5-8 and TRBJ2-2; D gene ambiguous. The CDR3 is 14 amino acids. With 6 bases removed from V and 2 bases from J, the gap between germline ends came to 11 bases. CDR1 is SGHTS and CDR2 is YDEGEE in the germline V gene. Written as DNA, the CDR3 is TGTGCCAGCACCACCCCCAGTAACACCGGGGAGCTGTTTTTT. Protein product: CASTTPSNTGELFF. The complete variable domain, with remaining parts taken from reference TRBV5-8 and TRBJ2-2, reads EAGVTQSPTHLIKTRGQQATLRCSPISGHTSVYWYQQALGLGLQFLLWYDEGEERNRGNFPPRFSGRQFPNYSSELNVNALELEDSALYLCASTTPSNTGELFFGEGSRLTVL.

This CDR3 reads CASSITHRGHYEQYF. In DNA, the CDR3 is TGTGCCAGTAGTATAACCCACAGGGGGCACTACGAGCAGTACTTC. The chain links TRBV19 to TRBJ2-7; the match to TRBD1 covers 9 bases. CDR1 is LNHDA, CDR2 SQIVND, per germline (reference sequence). CDR3 length equals 15 residues. J lost 3 bases, V lost 2 bases, and 5 bases had no gene match.

This clone was counted between two and nine times. The chain has TRBV28 and TRBJ1-2; the D gene is possibly TRBD1 (5 bases). The germline gives CDR1 MDHEN, CDR2 SYDVKM. The CDR3 extends over 15 amino acids. Trimming cost V 5 bases and J 3 bases, with 16 bases left between them. This chain's CDR3 is CASSGGSGIHYGYTF. DNA for the CDR3: TGTGCCAGCAGTGGGGGGTCAGGGATCCACTATGGCTACACCTTC.

The rearrangement joins TRBV14 to TRBJ1-1, with D maybe TRBD1 (5 bases). The germline V gene encodes CDR1 SGHDN and CDR2 FVKESK. This CDR3 has 18 amino acids. The germline V and J ends were trimmed by 0 bases and 5 bases, with 22 bases remaining between them. CDR3 loop: CASSQEWGRASSSTEAFF. The CDR3 DNA reads TGTGCCAGCAGCCAAGAGTGGGGCAGGGCATCGAGTTCGACTGAAGCTTTCTTT.

The chain is built from TRBV7-2 and TRBJ2-1, with 11 bases that match TRBD1. V was pared by 2 bases and J by 6 bases, with 3 bases of the junction left unmatched. Germline-derived CDR1 and CDR2 are SGHTA and FQGNSA. The CDR3 is 15 residues long. The CDR3 bases are TGTGCCAGCAGCTTACCGGGACAGGGGGTCAATGAGCAGTTCTTC. It specifies CASSLPGQGVNEQFF.

The V call is TRBV5-4, the J call TRBJ2-7; 10 nucleotides match TRBD1. The CDR3 totals 16 residues. CDR1 SGHNT and CDR2 YYREEE come from the germline V gene (reference sequence). Germline trimming cut 2 bases from V and 7 bases from J; bases unmatched to any gene: 12. The CDR3 coding sequence is TGTGCCAGCAGCTTAATATCCGGGACAGGGGCAAAAGAGCAGTACTTC. It translates to CASSLISGTGAKEQYF.

The chain uses TRBV4-1 and TRBJ1-1; the match to TRBD1 covers 9 bases. Trimming took 1 base from V and 1 from J; bases not matched to a gene: 1. The CDR3 totals 15 residues. Germline CDR1 MGHRA, CDR2 YSYEKL. The CDR3 sequence is CASSQVQGANTEAFF. CDR3 in DNA: TGCGCCAGCAGCCAAGTACAGGGGGCGAACACTGAAGCTTTCTTT.

The CDR3 is CSVGDYLSYNEQFF. The DNA for the CDR3 is TGCAGCGTGGGGGACTACCTCTCCTACAATGAGCAGTTCTTC. The chain recombines TRBV29-1 with TRBJ2-1; TRBD2 matches 7 bases. The CDR3 sequence is 14 residues long. Unmatched junction bases numbered 5, after V lost 6 bases and J lost 0 bases. Germline V gene sequence: CDR1 SQVTM, CDR2 ANQGSEA.

V is TRBV2 and J is TRBJ2-7, with TRBD1 as a possible D gene (6 bases). Trimming left V 5 bases short and J 3 bases short, with 17 bases between. The CDR3 length is 15 residues. Looked up from germline, CDR1 is SNHLY and CDR2 is FYNNEI. CDR3 sequence (DNA): TGTGCCAGCAGTTCGGGACAACCCCCTGGCTACGAGCAGTACTTC. It encodes CASSSGQPPGYEQYF.

The chain joins TRBV7-2 to TRBJ2-7; possibly TRBD1 for D (5 bases). Germline V CDR1 and CDR2: SGHTA, FQGNSA. CDR3 length: 14 residues. V was pared by 2 bases and J by 5 bases, with 13 bases between. The CDR3 region has the DNA TGTGCCAGCAGCTTATGGCAGGGTGGAAACGAGCAGTACTTC. Its translation: CASSLWQGGNEQYF.

This clone was recorded only once. The V gene is TRBV18, the J gene TRBJ1-4; D is undetermined. V dropped 5 bases and J dropped 1 base, with 11 bases sitting between them. Germline V gene lookup returns CDR1 KGHSH and CDR2 LQKENI. This CDR3 spans 15 amino acids. The CDR3 is CASSGGLKTNEKLFF. DNA of the CDR3: TGTGCCAGCTCAGGCGGACTCAAAACTAATGAAAAACTGTTTTTT.

The chain joins TRBV7-2 to TRBJ1-5; a possible D gene is TRBD1 (6 bases). Germline CDR1 SGHTA, CDR2 FQGNSA. V lost 3 bases and J lost 2, with 17 bases in between. The CDR3 is made up of 17 amino acids. The CDR3 DNA sequence: TGTGCCAGCAGCTTGGGGGCACCCAGGGACGGCAATCAGCCCCAGCATTTT. It encodes CASSLGAPRDGNQPQHF.

The chain combines TRBV6-5 with TRBJ1-3; TRBD1 agrees at 7 bases. The germline V gene has CDR1 MNHEY and CDR2 SVGAGI. The CDR3 sequence is 16 residues long. The J segment lost 2 bases and the V segment lost 0 bases, leaving 4 bases of the junction unmatched. DNA for the CDR3: TGTGCCAGCAGTTACTCCCCAACAGGGGCTGGAAACACCATATATTTT. This gives the protein CASSYSPTGAGNTIYF.

This chain joins TRBV6-5 and TRBJ1-2; D is perhaps TRBD1 (6 bases). Germline V gene data show CDR1 as MNHEY and CDR2 as SVGAGI. The CDR3 sequence is 13 residues long. Trimming stripped 6 bases from V and 6 bases from J, with 14 bases between. CDR3 loop: CASSRGQTDGYTF. CDR3 nucleotides: TGTGCCAGCAGCCGCGGACAGACGGATGGCTACACCTTC.

V and J are TRBV28 and TRBJ1-1; perhaps TRBD1 as D (5 bases). Trimming stripped 3 bases from V and 9 bases from J, with 11 bases between. This CDR3 is built from 12 residues. Germline CDR1 and CDR2: MDHEN and SYDVKM. In nucleotides, the CDR3 is TGTGCCAGCAGTTTGGGGCAGGGTAAAGCTTTCTTT. Its translation is CASSLGQGKAFF.

This chain joins TRBV15 and TRBJ2-1; 9 bases agree with TRBD1. V lost 6 bases and J lost 10; bases outside the gene matches: 13. The germline CDR1 and CDR2 sequences are LNHNV and YYDKDF (reference sequence). The CDR3 length is 15 residues. The CDR3 DNA reads as TGTGCCACCAGGCTGGACAGGGGCCGCGCTCAGGAGCAGTTCTTC. Amino acids: CATRLDRGRAQEQFF.

The gene calls are TRBV9 and TRBJ1-1; no clear D. The germline gives CDR1 SGDLS, CDR2 YYNGEE. The V end was cut by 0 bases, the J end by 1 base, with 10 bases between. The CDR3 runs 15 residues. The CDR3 here is CASSVGPSGNTEAFF. The CDR3 nucleotides are TGTGCCAGCAGCGTAGGTCCATCAGGGAACACTGAAGCTTTCTTT.

This clone was counted once. The genes are TRBV9 and TRBJ2-3, with 7 positions matching TRBD2. J gave up 2 bases and V 0 bases, and 3 bases lay outside the gene matches. The CDR3 sequence is 15 residues long. CDR1 and CDR2 from the germline V gene are SGDLS and YYNGEE. CDR3 nucleotide sequence: TGTGCCAGCAGCGTAGGGGAGGGACTCACAGATACGCAGTATTTT. It codes for CASSVGEGLTDTQYF.

The chain couples TRBV19 to TRBJ2-3; perhaps TRBD2 as D (7 bases). Germline V gives CDR1 LNHDA, CDR2 SQIVND (reference sequence). This CDR3 region has 15 residues. Trimming removed 6 bases from V and 3 bases from J, with 16 bases in between. The CDR3 DNA sequence: TGTGCCAGTAGGTGGGGGGGCTTAAGAACAGATACGCAGTATTTT. This sequence encodes CASRWGGLRTDTQYF.

The chain is built from TRBV5-1 and TRBJ2-6; possibly TRBD2 for D (5 bases). The CDR3 runs to 17 residues. Per the germline V gene, CDR1 is SGHRS and CDR2 is YFSETQ. V lost 5 bases, J lost 2 bases, and 17 bases lay in between. The CDR3 region is CASSGGSIMAGANVLTF. CDR3 DNA: TGCGCCAGCAGTGGTGGGAGCATAATGGCTGGGGCCAACGTCCTGACTTTC. Full variable domain (missing parts from reference TRBV5-1 and TRBJ2-6): KAGVTQTPRYLIKTRGQQVTLSCSPISGHRSVSWYQQTPGQGLQFLFEYFSETQRNKGNFPGRFSGRQFSNSRSEMNVSTLELGDSALYLCASSGGSIMAGANVLTFGAGSRLTVL.

This chain links TRBV19 with TRBJ1-4; no clear D gene. Germline lookup yields CDR1 LNHDA and CDR2 SQIVND (reference sequence). The germline V and J ends were trimmed by 5 bases and 4 bases, with 14 bases remaining between them. The CDR3 has 15 residues. The CDR3 sequence is CASSLDRGFNEKLFF. DNA of the CDR3: TGTGCCAGTAGTCTTGACCGGGGTTTTAATGAAAAACTGTTTTTT.

J is TRBJ1-1 and V is TRBV5-1, with D maybe TRBD1 (6 bases). V was trimmed by 0 bases and J by 0 bases, leaving 9 bases between them. Germline V gene data show CDR1 as SGHRS and CDR2 as YFSETQ. The CDR3 has 15 residues. Here the CDR3 reads CASSLVAGVNTEAFF. Written as DNA, the CDR3 is TGCGCCAGCAGCTTGGTTGCAGGGGTGAACACTGAAGCTTTCTTT. The whole variable domain, remainder taken from reference TRBV5-1 and TRBJ1-1, is KAGVTQTPRYLIKTRGQQVTLSCSPISGHRSVSWYQQTPGQGLQFLFEYFSETQRNKGNFPGRFSGRQFSNSRSEMNVSTLELGDSALYLCASSLVAGVNTEAFFGQGTRLTVV.

The gene calls are TRBV6-5 and TRBJ2-4; maybe TRBD1 (6 bases). V lost 7 bases and J 15 bases, leaving 25 bases between the germline ends. Germline V lookup: CDR1 MNHEY, CDR2 SVGAGI. The CDR3 has 14 residues. CDR3 DNA sequence: TGTGCCAGCAACTCGGGACAAGGATGGCACCAAACGTACTTC. It is translated as CASNSGQGWHQTYF.